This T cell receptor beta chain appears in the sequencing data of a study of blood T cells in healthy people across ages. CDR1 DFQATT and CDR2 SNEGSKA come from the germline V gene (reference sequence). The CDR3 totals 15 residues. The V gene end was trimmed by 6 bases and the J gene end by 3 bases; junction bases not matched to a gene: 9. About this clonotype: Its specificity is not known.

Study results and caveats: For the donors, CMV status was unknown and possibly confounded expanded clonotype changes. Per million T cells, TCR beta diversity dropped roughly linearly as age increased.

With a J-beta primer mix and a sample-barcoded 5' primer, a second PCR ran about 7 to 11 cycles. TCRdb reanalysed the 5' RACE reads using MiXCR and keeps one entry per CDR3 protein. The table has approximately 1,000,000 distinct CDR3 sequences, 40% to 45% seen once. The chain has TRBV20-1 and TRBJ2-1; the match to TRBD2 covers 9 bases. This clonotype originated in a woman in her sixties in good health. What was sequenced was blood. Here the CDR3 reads CSAREREDFYNEQFF. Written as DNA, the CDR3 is TGCAGTGCAAGGGAGCGGGAGGATTTCTACAATGAGCAGTTCTTC.